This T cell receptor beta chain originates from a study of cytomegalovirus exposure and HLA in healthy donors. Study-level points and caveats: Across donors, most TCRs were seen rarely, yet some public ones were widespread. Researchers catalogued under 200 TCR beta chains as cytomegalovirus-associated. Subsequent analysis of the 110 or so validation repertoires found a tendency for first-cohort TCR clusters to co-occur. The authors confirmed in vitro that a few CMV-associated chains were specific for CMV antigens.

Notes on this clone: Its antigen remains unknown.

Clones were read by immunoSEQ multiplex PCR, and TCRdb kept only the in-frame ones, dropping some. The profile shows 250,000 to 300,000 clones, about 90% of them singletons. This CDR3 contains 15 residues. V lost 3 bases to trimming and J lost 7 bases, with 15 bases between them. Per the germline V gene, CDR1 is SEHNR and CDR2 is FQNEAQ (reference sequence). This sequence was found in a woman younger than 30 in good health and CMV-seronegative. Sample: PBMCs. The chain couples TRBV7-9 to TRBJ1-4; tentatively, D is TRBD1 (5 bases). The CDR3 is CASSFSTEIVEKLFF. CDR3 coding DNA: TGTGCCAGCAGCTTCTCGACAGAGATCGTTGAAAAACTGTTTTTT.